Below, one TCR beta chain is given with its context. TCRdb's copy holds only in-frame clones and misses some; the assay was immunoSEQ multiplex PCR. The table includes some 170,000 clones, approximately 86% detected once. This sample was included in a study of blood T cell repertoires in COVID-19. Material for sequencing was peripheral blood. The origin of this receptor is a woman aged 50 to 60 with acute or convalescent COVID-19.

The CDR3 DNA reads as TGTGCCAGCAGTGAAGACAGCAACGGGGGAGGGGCAGATACGCAGTATTTT. Translating gives CASSEDSNGGGADTQYF. This chain connects TRBV2 to TRBJ2-3; 7 bases fit TRBD2. Germline V gives CDR1 SNHLY, CDR2 FYNNEI. Trimming at V came to 1 base and at J to 4 bases, leaving 11 bases not matched to a gene. This CDR3 has 17 residues.